The clone carrying this T cell receptor (beta chain) was observed once. This entry is derived from a study of cytomegalovirus exposure and HLA in healthy donors. The CDR3 is 13 amino acids. Germline V CDR1 and CDR2: SQVTM, ANQGSEA. V was pared by 4 bases and J by 7 bases, with 13 bases between. PCR amplification relied on 60 Vbeta primers (plus 13 Jbeta primers). This table comes from immunoSEQ multiplex PCR, and its TCRdb copy is limited to in-frame clones, with some not included. This table holds about 130,000 clones, 60% to 85% found once. The clonotype comes from a man aged 30 to 45 in good health and CMV-seronegative. The J gene is TRBJ1-4, the V gene TRBV29-1; TRBD1 might be the D (5 bases). Material: PBMCs. CDR3 sequence (DNA): TGCAGCGTTGGTCGGGGGTTGGGTGAAAAACTGTTTTTT. This codes for CSVGRGLGEKLFF. The entire variable domain, with the rest obtained from reference TRBV29-1 and TRBJ1-4, is as follows: SAVISQKPSRDICQRGTSLTIQCQVDSQVTMMFWYRQQPGQSLTLIATANQGSEATYESGFVIDKFPISRPNLTFSTLTVSNMSPEDSSIYLCSVGRGLGEKLFFGSGTQLSVL.